The 24 T cell receptor beta chains below all came from one sample that was sequenced in a study of CD8 T cells in ankylosing spondylitis. TCRdb passed the 5' RACE reads through MiXCR, listing each CDR3 protein once. The sample carries 190,000 or so distinct CDR3 sequences, around 13% recorded once. What was sequenced was blood, either unsorted or a sorted T cell fraction (not recorded which). Receptor source: a male donor with ankylosing spondylitis or in good health (not recorded which).

This clonotype came up many times. The V call is TRBV7-9, the J call TRBJ1-1; D uncertain. Trimming shortened V by 5 bases and J by 1 base, and 11 bases separated the two germline ends. Per germline, CDR1 SEHNR and CDR2 FQNEAQ (reference sequence). The CDR3 is 14 amino acids. CDR3 sequence reads: CASSPPVGNTEAFF. Here the CDR3 DNA reads TGTGCCAGCAGCCCTCCGGTGGGGAACACTGAAGCTTTCTTT.

The chain employs TRBV20-1 and TRBJ1-2; D remains ambiguous. The V gene lost 3 bases and the J gene lost 6 bases, with 14 bases spanning the gap. The CDR3 extends over 13 amino acids. Germline V gives CDR1 DFQATT, CDR2 SNEGSKA (reference sequence). CDR3 region: CSASLDLEDGYTF. The CDR3 coding sequence is TGCAGTGCTAGCCTCGACTTAGAGGATGGCTACACCTTC.

The rearrangement uses TRBV5-4 and TRBJ2-7, with D perhaps matching TRBD1 (6 bases). Germline V CDR1 and CDR2: SGHNT, YYREEE (reference sequence). The CDR3 totals 15 residues. The germline V and J ends were trimmed by 2 bases and 0 bases, with 12 bases remaining between them. CDR3 coding DNA: TGTGCCAGCAGCTTACGGACAGCTCCCTCCTACGAGCAGTACTTC. Translation: CASSLRTAPSYEQYF.

The chain uses TRBV5-6 and TRBJ2-3; 10 nucleotides line up with TRBD2. The CDR3 runs to 15 residues. V shed 4 bases, J shed 5 bases, and the junction held 7 bases outside the gene matches. The germline CDR1 and CDR2 sequences are SGHDT and YYEEEE. The chain's CDR3 is CASSALAGVGDTQYF. The CDR3 DNA follows: TGTGCCAGCAGCGCCCTAGCGGGAGTTGGAGATACGCAGTATTTT. The full variable domain, rest sourced from reference TRBV5-6 and TRBJ2-3, is DAGVTQSPTHLIKTRGQQVTLRCSPKSGHDTVSWYQQALGQGPQFIFQYYEEEERQRGNFPDRFSGHQFPNYSSELNVNALLLGDSALYLCASSALAGVGDTQYFGPGTRLTVL.

The chain couples TRBV7-9 to TRBJ2-1; 8 bases line up with TRBD1. Germline V CDR1 and CDR2: SEHNR, FQNEAQ (reference sequence). This CDR3 comprises 15 residues. Trimming cost V 7 bases and J 8 bases; bases outside gene matches: 13. CDR3: CASTPGTGMLYEQFF. The CDR3 coding sequence is TGTGCCAGCACCCCCGGGACAGGAATGTTGTATGAGCAGTTCTTC.

This sequence joins TRBV5-6 and TRBJ1-2; TRBD1 might be the D (6 bases). V was shortened by 2 bases and J by 8 bases, with 13 bases between the two germline ends. CDR1 and CDR2 from the germline V gene are SGHDT and YYEEEE. The CDR3 is 13 residues long. The CDR3 nucleotides read TGTGCCAGCAGCTTTGGGGGGGCGAGAGGCTACACCTTC. This codes for CASSFGGARGYTF.

This clonotype was detected only a few times. This chain links TRBV4-1 with TRBJ2-7, with 15 bases lining up with TRBD2. This CDR3 region has 17 residues. The trim removed 3 bases at V and 0 bases at J, leaving 3 bases unmatched. Germline V lookup: CDR1 MGHRA, CDR2 YSYEKL. CDR3 amino acids: CASSQGLAGGSSYEQYF. The CDR3 region has the DNA TGCGCCAGCAGCCAGGGACTAGCGGGGGGCAGCTCCTACGAGCAGTACTTC.

This clonotype was recorded many times. The chain employs TRBV7-8 and TRBJ2-3, with D perhaps matching TRBD1 (5 bases). The CDR3 consists of 14 residues. The V end was cut by 1 base, the J end by 5 bases, with 10 bases between. From germline, CDR1 is SGHVS and CDR2 FQNEAQ. The CDR3 is CASSLEGLGDTQYF. The CDR3 DNA is TGTGCCAGCAGCTTAGAGGGGCTCGGAGATACGCAGTATTTT.

The chain carries TRBV11-2 and TRBJ2-2, with D unresolved. The germline V gene has CDR1 SGHAT and CDR2 FQNNGV. The CDR3 runs to 15 residues. Trimming stripped 3 bases from V and 1 base from J, with 9 bases between. CDR3 residues: CASSFMRLNTGELFF. The CDR3 DNA sequence: TGTGCCAGCAGCTTTATGCGACTGAACACCGGGGAGCTGTTTTTT.

This clonotype was seen many times. This chain uses TRBV7-9 with TRBJ2-2; TRBD1 agrees at 11 bases. The V gene end was trimmed by 4 bases and the J gene end by 5 bases; junction bases not matched to a gene: 0. There are 14 residues in the CDR3. Germline-derived CDR1 and CDR2 are SEHNR and FQNEAQ (reference sequence). CDR3 sequence: CASSWDRGTGELFF. For the CDR3, the DNA is TGTGCCAGCAGCTGGGACAGGGGGACCGGGGAGCTGTTTTTT.

This clonotype was observed at least ten times. The CDR3 loop is CASSLGLAAYEQYF. The CDR3 DNA is TGTGCCAGCAGTTTGGGACTAGCAGCCTACGAGCAGTACTTC. V usage is TRBV27 and J usage is TRBJ2-7, with TRBD2 matching over 9 bases. The V gene end was trimmed by 3 bases and the J gene end by 2 bases; junction bases not matched to a gene: 2. Germline V CDR1 and CDR2: MNHEY, SMNVEV (reference sequence). The CDR3 totals 14 residues.

This clonotype was observed a handful of times. The chain uses TRBV27 and TRBJ2-7, with D hard to call. Trimming pared 5 bases from V and 5 bases from J, leaving 10 bases between. There are 12 residues in the CDR3. From germline, CDR1 is MNHEY and CDR2 SMNVEV (reference sequence). The CDR3 sequence: CASSTAANEQYF. The CDR3, as DNA: TGTGCCAGCAGTACGGCCGCTAACGAGCAGTACTTC.

The genes are TRBV12-3 or TRBV12-4 and TRBJ2-1; 9 positions agree with TRBD2. CDR3 length: 13 amino acids. The trim removed 7 bases at V and 9 bases at J, leaving 7 bases unmatched. The CDR3 nucleotides read TGTGCCAGCATGGCGGGAGGGCCGCTTGAGCAGTTCTTC. As protein: CASMAGGPLEQFF.

This clonotype was detected a few times. V and J are TRBV13 and TRBJ2-3; D possibly corresponds to TRBD2 (5 bases). Germline assignment: CDR1 PRHDT and CDR2 FYEKMQ (reference sequence). The CDR3 has 13 amino acids. V was pared by 3 bases and J by 5 bases, with 9 bases between. The CDR3: CASSFIRGDTQYF. The DNA of the CDR3 is TGTGCCAGCAGCTTCATTCGGGGAGATACGCAGTATTTT.

V is TRBV7-8 and J is TRBJ1-2; D possibly corresponds to TRBD1 (5 bases). V was shortened by 5 bases and J by 6 bases, with 13 bases between the two germline ends. Germline V CDR1 and CDR2: SGHVS, FQNEAQ. The CDR3 spans 13 residues. The CDR3 is CASSPTGTDGYTF. The CDR3 DNA reads TGTGCCAGCAGCCCCACCGGGACCGATGGCTACACCTTC. Complete variable domain (other parts from reference TRBV7-8 and TRBJ1-2): GAGVSQSPRYKVAKRGQDVALRCDPISGHVSLFWYQQALGQGPEFLTYFQNEAQLDKSGLPSDRFFAERPEGSVSTLKIQRTQQEDSAVYLCASSPTGTDGYTFGSGTRLTVV.

This rearrangement joins TRBV5-1 to TRBJ2-2; no definite D call. Germline V gene data show CDR1 as SGHRS and CDR2 as YFSETQ. Trimming left V 0 bases short and J 6 bases short, with 15 bases between. The CDR3 extends over 16 amino acids. CDR3 in DNA: TGCGCCAGCAGCTTGGTATGGCCGACCTCCCCCGGGGAGCTGTTTTTT. Protein: CASSLVWPTSPGELFF.

The chain uses TRBV10-3 and TRBJ2-7; tentatively, D is TRBD1 (6 bases). The germline V gene has CDR1 ENHRY and CDR2 SYGVKD. The CDR3 contains 15 residues. V was cut by 5 bases and J by 2 bases, with 16 bases left in between. The CDR3 spells CAISPWTATTYEQYF. For the CDR3, the DNA is TGTGCCATCAGTCCTTGGACAGCCACTACCTACGAGCAGTACTTC.

In its sample, this clonotype was seen many times. The V call is TRBV20-1, the J call TRBJ1-1; D remains ambiguous. CDR3 length: 12 residues. Germline CDR1 reads DFQATT; CDR2 reads SNEGSKA (reference sequence). Between the trimmed V and J ends, which lost 3 bases and 3 bases, there was a span of 8 bases. CDR3 residues: CSASGGDTEAFF. CDR3 sequence (DNA): TGCAGTGCTAGTGGTGGGGACACTGAAGCTTTCTTT.

This clonotype was seen ten or more times. The J gene is TRBJ2-5, the V gene TRBV10-3, with TRBD2 matching over 8 bases. CDR3 length equals 16 residues. CDR1 and CDR2 (germline): ENHRY, SYGVKD. Germline trimming cut 0 bases from V and 2 bases from J; bases unmatched to any gene: 5. CDR3 DNA sequence: TGTGCCATCAGTGAGTCTCCTAGCGGGTTTCAAGAGACCCAGTACTTC. It is translated as CAISESPSGFQETQYF.

In its sample, this clonotype was seen once. V usage is TRBV30 and J usage is TRBJ2-7, with D hard to call. CDR1 is GTSNPN and CDR2 is SVGIG in the germline V gene (reference sequence). This CDR3 region has 14 residues. The V end was cut by 0 bases, the J end by 3 bases, with 12 bases between. The CDR3: CAWSVGGSYYEQYF. The CDR3 DNA is TGTGCCTGGAGTGTAGGTGGCAGCTACTACGAGCAGTACTTC.

At least ten counts were recorded for this clonotype. The chain combines TRBV10-2 with TRBJ2-7; 7 nucleotides agree with TRBD2. The CDR3 length is 13 residues. The J segment lost 4 bases and the V segment lost 6 bases, leaving 6 bases of the junction unmatched. Looked up from germline, CDR1 is WSHSY and CDR2 is SAAADI. Here the CDR3 reads CASRAGTIYEQYF. DNA of the CDR3: TGCGCCAGCAGGGCCGGGACTATTTACGAGCAGTACTTC.

This clonotype was recorded at least ten times. The chain has TRBV7-8 and TRBJ2-2; no clear D. The CDR3 contains 13 residues. Germline loops: CDR1 SGHVS, CDR2 FQNEAQ. Deletions cut 6 bases from V and 6 bases from J, with 11 bases between. CDR3 bases: TGTGCCAGCAGACTTTATCGAGCCGGGGAGCTGTTTTTT. This codes for CASRLYRAGELFF.

The chain employs TRBV4-1 and TRBJ2-7; D gene uncertain. The CDR3 runs to 16 residues. V was trimmed by 1 base and J by 5 bases, leaving 18 bases between them. Germline CDR1 is MGHRA and CDR2 is YSYEKL. Here the CDR3 DNA reads TGCGCCAGCAGCCAAGGGACGCAGCTTGCCCCCGACGAGCAGTACTTC. Its protein is CASSQGTQLAPDEQYF.

This clonotype was seen many times. The rearrangement links TRBV6-1 to TRBJ1-6; D not resolved. The CDR3 spans 12 residues. V was pared by 6 bases and J by 14 bases, with 14 bases between. Germline CDR1 reads MNHNS; CDR2 reads SASEGT. CDR3 sequence reads: CASRGSKEALHF. In nucleotides, the CDR3 is TGTGCCAGCAGGGGCTCTAAAGAGGCCCTCCACTTT.